The clone carrying this T cell receptor (beta chain) appeared a few times. Its antigen is not known. From germline, CDR1 is MNHEY and CDR2 SMNVEV (reference sequence). Trimming stripped 5 bases from V and 11 bases from J, with 21 bases between. The CDR3 runs 14 residues. This record belongs to a study of cytomegalovirus exposure and HLA in healthy donors. Findings and limits, study-wide: Researchers reported in a later analysis that common viral pathogens appeared linked to several top clusters.

Researchers ran the PCR with 60 Vbeta and 13 Jbeta primers. Produced via immunoSEQ multiplex PCR; TCRdb's table is partial and in-frame only. The sample has 80,000 or so clones; over 60% are singletons. This receptor was identified in a woman in her 40s in good health and CMV-seropositive. The V call is TRBV27, the J call TRBJ1-1; no clear D gene. The specimen was PBMCs. In DNA, the CDR3 is TGTGCCAGCAGTGGAGTGGGGTTATCTGGAGGGGCTTTCTTT. This codes for CASSGVGLSGGAFF.